This T cell receptor (beta chain) was identified in a study of blood T cell repertoires in COVID-19. Trimming stripped 3 bases from V and 1 base from J, with 14 bases between. CDR1 SGDLS and CDR2 YYNGEE come from the germline V gene. There are 16 residues in the CDR3. As processed by the authors: Quantification of nucleated cells was approximated via reference gene primer amplification. The method was immunoSEQ multiplex PCR; TCRdb's version includes in-frame clones alone and lacks a portion of them. V and J calls and clone size follow that table, whereas D and trimming were derived from the DNA. The sample includes more than 75,000 clones, 70% to 90% of them seen just once.

This chain joins TRBV9 and TRBJ1-3; D possibly corresponds to TRBD1 (5 bases). The sample taken for sequencing was peripheral blood. This TCR was recovered from a man older than 75 with active or convalescent COVID-19. The CDR3 protein is CASSGGYGGSGNTIYF. CDR3 sequence (DNA): TGTGCCAGCAGCGGCGGATATGGGGGGTCTGGAAACACCATATATTTT. The full variable domain, rest sourced from reference TRBV9 and TRBJ1-3, is DSGVTQTPKHLITATGQRVTLRCSPRSGDLSVYWYQQSLDQGLQFLIQYYNGEERAKGNILERFSAQQFPDLHSELNLSSLELGDSALYFCASSGGYGGSGNTIYFGEGSWLTVV.